The 5 T cell receptor beta chains given below trace back to one sample, sequenced in a study of T cell repertoires and HLA-DP antigens. The assay was immunoSEQ multiplex PCR, and TCRdb's table has in-frame clones only and misses some. The sample comprises about 89,000 clones, around nine tenths of which are singletons, and around 1.7% rests with the top ten. For these TCRs, the target antigens are not known. Sequencing was done on a sample of CD4+ T cells from PBMCs. These receptors were obtained from a man aged 50 to 60 in good health and CMV-seronegative.

This sequence joins TRBV7-2 and TRBJ1-1; D uncertain. Germline CDR1 SGHTA, CDR2 FQGNSA. V lost 5 bases to trimming and J lost 7 bases, with 17 bases between them. This CDR3 comprises 14 residues. Here the CDR3 reads CASSTDWGLGEAFF. The DNA for the CDR3 is TGTGCCAGCAGCACAGACTGGGGATTGGGTGAAGCTTTCTTT. The variable domain in full, completed from reference TRBV7-2 and TRBJ1-1, reads GAGVSQSPSNKVTEKGKDVELRCDPISGHTALYWYRQSLGQGLEFLIYFQGNSAPDKSGLPSDRFSAERTGGSVSTLTIQRTQQEDSAVYLCASSTDWGLGEAFFGQGTRLTVV.

The rearrangement links TRBV6-6 to TRBJ1-2; TRBD1 might be the D (5 bases). Germline lookup yields CDR1 MNHNY and CDR2 SVGAGI (reference sequence). The CDR3 is made up of 14 amino acids. V lost 5 bases to trimming and J lost 5 bases, with 15 bases between them. The CDR3 DNA reads TGTGCCAGCAGTGGGGCCGGGCGTGGGTATGGCTACACCTTC. Encoded protein: CASSGAGRGYGYTF.

The chain employs TRBV19 and TRBJ2-1; D assignment may be TRBD1 or TRBD2 (5 bases each). V gave up 6 bases and J gave up 2 bases, with 14 bases separating them. This CDR3 region has 15 residues. The germline V gene has CDR1 LNHDA and CDR2 SQIVND (reference sequence). CDR3 coding DNA: TGTGCCAGTAGGCAGTGGGGCGGGCCCTACAATGAGCAGTTCTTC. Protein product: CASRQWGGPYNEQFF.

The rearrangement uses TRBV2 and TRBJ1-5; 10 bases align to TRBD1. Trimming took 5 bases from V and 0 from J; bases not matched to a gene: 7. CDR3 length equals 17 residues. Germline V gene data show CDR1 as SNHLY and CDR2 as FYNNEI. This CDR3 is CASSPGTGDRSNQPQHF. The CDR3 nucleotides are TGTGCCAGCAGTCCCGGGACAGGGGACCGTAGCAATCAGCCCCAGCATTTT.

A single count supports this clone. Other nucleotide sequences from this sample produce the same CDR3. The V call is TRBV7-2, the J call TRBJ2-3, with TRBD2 identical over 8 bases. This CDR3 has 14 amino acids. Germline lookup yields CDR1 SGHTA and CDR2 FQGNSA. After removal of 6 bases from V and 5 bases from J, the junction contained 7 bases not matched to a gene. The CDR3 is CASSLGGAQDTQYF. The DNA of the CDR3 is TGTGCCAGCAGTCTCGGGGGGGCCCAAGATACGCAGTATTTT.